The clone carrying this T cell receptor (beta chain) was counted only a few times. Its antigen is currently unknown. The entry originates in a study of cytomegalovirus exposure and HLA in healthy donors. About the research overall: For the roughly 370 genotyped donors, over 80% fell within the Caucasian-associated ancestry cluster.

Findings and caveats of the study: The study listed under 200 cytomegalovirus-associated TCR beta chains. The CMV antigen specificity of a few CMV-associated chains was confirmed through in vitro analysis.

In the PCR, 60 Vbeta and 13 Jbeta primers were used. Clones were sequenced by immunoSEQ multiplex PCR, and TCRdb holds only the in-frame ones, with some missing. The sample lists some 140,000 clones; more than 60% were seen once. CDR1 SGHTA and CDR2 FQGNSA come from the germline V gene. The CDR3 covers 14 residues. With 6 bases clipped from V and 4 bases from J, the junction kept 1 base outside the gene matches. V and J are TRBV7-2 and TRBJ2-1; 12 nucleotides agree with TRBD2. The receptor was derived from a woman aged 45-65 years in good health and CMV-seropositive. The specimen was PBMCs. This CDR3 is CASRLAGGYNEQFF. For the CDR3, the DNA is TGTGCCAGCAGACTAGCGGGGGGATACAATGAGCAGTTCTTC.